This T cell receptor (beta chain) was captured by sequencing in a study of T cells after yellow fever vaccination (dated by TCRdb to the late 2010s). Background for the entire study: The SMART-Seq v4 Ultra Low Input RNA kit was used to prepare libraries from fractions with low cell numbers. To follow T-cell clones before and after primary and booster YFV17D yellow fever vaccination, bulk TCR alpha and beta repertoires were sequenced over time. Two healthy male donors made up the cohort, one aged 18 to 30 years and the other aged 30 to 40 years. Blood was collected at multiple timepoints before and after primary and secondary immunization, and bulk PBMC replicates and cell subsets were isolated. Results and caveats for the whole study, not just this receptor: Only a couple of donors were included in the study, so the extent to which the findings can be generalized is limited. After the booster, most of the clones that had expanded following primary vaccination were detected again (roughly 96% of CD4 and around nine tenths of CD8), which suggests that memory was broadly maintained. Computational filtering was needed because FACS-sorted repertoires could contain abundant contaminating clonotypes from the bulk population. The secondary T-cell response was found to be weaker but faster than the primary response, with a peak reached on day 5 rather than on day 15. A small share of clonotypes occurred in both CD4 and CD8 compartments, likely arising from convergent recombination.

Notes on this clonotype: The target of this receptor is not known. Base quality data are lacking; no much larger clone is found one base away.

The treatment or condition label, read with the paper, signifies: live attenuated yellow fever vaccine strain. Two biological replicates of bulk PBMCs were collected at each blood-draw timepoint. PBMCs were isolated from peripheral blood using a standard Ficoll-Paque protocol. TriZol was used to extract RNA from bulk PBMCs, from CD4 and CD8 fractions, and from dextramer-positive and dextramer-negative fractions. CDR1 and CDR2 were assigned from the germline V gene (reference sequence) as DFQATT and SNEGSKA. The CDR3 contains 11 residues, cysteine and phenylalanine counted. The retained sequence is limited to the CDR3, 33 bases, with the frame set at the first base. The V and J ends are trimmed by 0 bases and 9 bases, leaving 7 bases between them. Synthesis of TCR cDNA relied on 5'RACE template switching, a step that introduced a universal primer site along with unique molecular identifiers. Priming for cDNA synthesis came from both the TCR alpha and TCR beta constant segments. Library amplification used two PCR steps, and the second PCR step added sample barcodes and sequencing adapters. Libraries were sequenced on Illumina HiSeq 2500 (2x100 bp) or NovaSeq (2x150 bp). The published analysis was carried out like this. MIGEC was used to demultiplex reads and collapse the reads into UMI consensus sequences, and MiXCR was used for V(D)J alignment. Vaccine-responding clonotypes were identified with edgeR using replicate PBMC samples, with FDR below 0.01 and a log2 fold change above 5 up to day 15 being required. CD4 or CD8 identity was assigned to each bulk clonotype according to whether the clonotype was present at higher abundance in the sequenced CD4 repertoire or the sequenced CD8 repertoire. TCRdb trimmed public reads at Q25 via fastp, called clones via MiXCR and kept in-frame beta chains. Entries are consolidated by CDR3 protein sequence, retaining the most common genes and DNA. TCRdb, rather than the study authors, made the V and J calls. This sample holds a few hundred thousand distinct CDR3 sequences; around 17% were observed only once. Of the sample, around 15% falls within the top ten clones.

The chain is assembled from TRBV20-1 and TRBJ2-3; 6 matching bases give a weak D call of TRBD2. This clonotype originated in a man aged 18 to 35 who received the YFV17D yellow fever vaccine. The input for sequencing was PBMCs, taken 5 days after the first yellow fever vaccination. The DNA is as follows: TGCAGTGCTAGAGAGGGAGGAACGCAGTATTTT. This gives the protein CSAREGGTQYF.